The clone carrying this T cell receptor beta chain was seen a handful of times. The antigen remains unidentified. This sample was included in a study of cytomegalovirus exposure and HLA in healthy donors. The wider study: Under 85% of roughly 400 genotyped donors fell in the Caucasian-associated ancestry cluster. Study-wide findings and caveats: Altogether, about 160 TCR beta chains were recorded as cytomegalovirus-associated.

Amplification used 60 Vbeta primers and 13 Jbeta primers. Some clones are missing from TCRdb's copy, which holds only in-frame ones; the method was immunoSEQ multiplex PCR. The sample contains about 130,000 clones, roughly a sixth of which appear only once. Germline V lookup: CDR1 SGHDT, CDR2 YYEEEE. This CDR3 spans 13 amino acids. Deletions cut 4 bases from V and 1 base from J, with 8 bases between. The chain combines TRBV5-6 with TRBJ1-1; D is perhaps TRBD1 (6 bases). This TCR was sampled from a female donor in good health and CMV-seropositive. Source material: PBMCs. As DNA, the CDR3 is TGTGCCAGCAGCCCACAGGGGAACACTGAAGCTTTCTTT. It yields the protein CASSPQGNTEAFF.